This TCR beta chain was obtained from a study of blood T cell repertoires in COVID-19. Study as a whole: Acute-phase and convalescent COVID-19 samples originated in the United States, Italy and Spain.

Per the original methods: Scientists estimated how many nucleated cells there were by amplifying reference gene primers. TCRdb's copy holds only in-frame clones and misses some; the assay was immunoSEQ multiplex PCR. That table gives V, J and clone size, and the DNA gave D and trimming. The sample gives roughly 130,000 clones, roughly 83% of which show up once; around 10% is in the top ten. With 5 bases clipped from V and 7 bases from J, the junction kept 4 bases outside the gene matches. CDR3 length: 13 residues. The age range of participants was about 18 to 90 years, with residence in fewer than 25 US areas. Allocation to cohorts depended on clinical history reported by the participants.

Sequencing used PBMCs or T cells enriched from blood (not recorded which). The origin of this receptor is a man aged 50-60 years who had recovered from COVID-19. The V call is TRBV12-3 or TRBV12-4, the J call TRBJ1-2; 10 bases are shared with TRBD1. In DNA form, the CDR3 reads TGTGCCAGCAGTCCGGGACAGGGGTCTGGCTACACCTTC. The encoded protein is CASSPGQGSGYTF.